Listed below are T cell receptor beta chains from one sample, sequenced in a study of a mutant IDH1 vaccine in newly diagnosed glioma. Measured with immunoSEQ multiplex PCR; TCRdb has only the in-frame clones, and not every one. The data contain nearly 70,000 clones, approximately 79% of them seen just once; the ten biggest clones take up 7.5% to 9%. The specimen comprised PBMCs, sampled from a glioma patient treated with radiotherapy, temozolomide or both. The receptors stem from a man in his fifties or sixties with glioma. Each CDR3 is given with its conserved first and last residue. Each record gives: CDR3 length, D gene, clone size, J gene, V gene, CDR3 DNA, CDR3 protein. A D gene is named only where the DNA matches it firmly. Clone size is stated in some rows and not others, as once, few, many or a class when expanded.

16,-,few,TRBJ2-1,TRBV5-6,TGTGCCAGCAGCCGTACAGGGTTGGGGTCCTACAATGAGCAGTTCTTC,CASSRTGLGSYNEQFF
14,-,-,TRBJ2-5,TRBV4-2,TGTGCCAGCAGCCAAGTGGGGGGTCAAGAGACCCAGTACTTC,CASSQVGGQETQYF
19,TRBD1,once,TRBJ1-2,TRBV19,TGTGCCAGTAGAACCCTACAGGGGCGAACTTATTCCGGTAACTATGGCTACACCTTC,CASRTLQGRTYSGNYGYTF
14,TRBD2,-,TRBJ2-5,TRBV5-1,TGCGCCAGCAGCTTAGGTCTAGCGGGCGAGACCCAGTACTTC,CASSLGLAGETQYF
14,TRBD1,-,TRBJ2-7,TRBV5-1,TGCGCCAGCAGTTCGGGACAGAGAACCTACGAGCAGTACTTC,CASSSGQRTYEQYF
11,TRBD1,-,TRBJ1-4,TRBV20-1,TGCAGTGCTAGGGCCGGACAGGGCTCCGTTTTT,CSARAGQGSVF
15,-,-,TRBJ2-2,TRBV10-3,TGTGCCATCAGTGAGGGACTTATGAACACCGGGGAGCTGTTTTTT,CAISEGLMNTGELFF
13,-,-,TRBJ2-7,TRBV30,TGTGCCTGGAGTGTGAGGATAACCTACGAGCAGTACTTC,CAWSVRITYEQYF
13,-,once,TRBJ2-3,TRBV6-5,TGTGCCAGCAAGGAGGAAAGCACAGATACGCAGTATTTT,CASKEESTDTQYF
15,-,many,TRBJ1-2,TRBV6-5,TGTGCCAGCAGGGCTGACGTTGGACGGCACTATGGCTACACCTTC,CASRADVGRHYGYTF
14,TRBD1,-,TRBJ1-1,TRBV5-4,TGTGCCAGCAGCTTCCAAGACAGGGGTCACGAAGCTTTCTTT,CASSFQDRGHEAFF
15,-,-,TRBJ1-2,TRBV30,TGTGCCTGGAGTTTAGGGAATGGAGCTAACTATGGCTACACCTTC,CAWSLGNGANYGYTF
16,-,-,TRBJ1-4,TRBV5-6,TGTGCCAGCAGACCCCCCCGGGAGGGGGTTAATGAAAAACTGTTTTTT,CASRPPREGVNEKLFF
15,TRBD1,-,TRBJ1-5,TRBV19,TGTGCCAGTAGTGCGCCGGGACAGGGCAATCAGCCCCAGCATTTT,CASSAPGQGNQPQHF
15,-,-,TRBJ1-1,TRBV9,TGTGCCAGCAGCGCAGGGGCAGGGGATAGATCTGAAGCTTTCTTT,CASSAGAGDRSEAFF
11,-,-,TRBJ2-1,TRBV20-1,TGCAGTGCGCGGCATGACAATGAGCAGTTCTTC,CSARHDNEQFF
14,-,-,TRBJ2-7,TRBV7-2,TGTGCCAGCAGCTTGGGATTCGGCTCCTACGAGCAGTACTTC,CASSLGFGSYEQYF
14,-,-,TRBJ2-1,TRBV25-1,TGTGCCAGCAGTGAAGCGGGGTTGAGGGATGAGCAGTTCTTC,CASSEAGLRDEQFF
13,-,-,TRBJ2-5,TRBV9,TGTGCCAGCAGCGCCGCCCCGGAAGAGACCCAGTACTTC,CASSAAPEETQYF
12,-,-,TRBJ1-5,TRBV7-9,TGTGCCAGCAGCTCCGCGAATCAGCCCCAGCATTTT,CASSSANQPQHF
15,TRBD1,-,TRBJ2-2,TRBV11-3,TGTGCCAGCAGCTTATCTAGACAGGGGAGCGGGGAGCTGTTTTTT,CASSLSRQGSGELFF
16,TRBD1,-,TRBJ2-7,TRBV5-1,TGCGCCAGCAGCTTGTTCGGGACAGGGATCTCCTACGAGCAGTACTTC,CASSLFGTGISYEQYF
12,-,few,TRBJ1-3,TRBV6-5,TGTGCCAGCAGGGGCCCGGGAAACACCATATATTTT,CASRGPGNTIYF
18,-,-,TRBJ2-6,TRBV5-1,TGCGCCAGCAGCCTCAGACAGGTCGTAGGGGCTGGGGCCAACGTCCTGACTTTC,CASSLRQVVGAGANVLTF
16,TRBD1,-,TRBJ1-1,TRBV5-1,TGCGCCAGCAGCTCCCACTCGGACAGGGCCAACACTGAAGCTTTCTTT,CASSSHSDRANTEAFF
10,-,few,TRBJ1-1,TRBV7-9,TGTGCCAGCAGCTTAGCTGAAGCTTTCTTT,CASSLAEAFF
13,-,once,TRBJ1-2,TRBV25-1,TGTGCCAGCAGTGTCGGAGGGTACGGCGGCTACACCTTC,CASSVGGYGGYTF
15,TRBD2,-,TRBJ2-3,TRBV5-1,TGCGCCAGCAGCTCGTCTAGCGGGGGGCCAGATACGCAGTATTTT,CASSSSSGGPDTQYF
13,-,-,TRBJ2-1,TRBV7-6,TGTGCCAGCAGCACGGACAGCTACAATGAGCAGTTCTTC,CASSTDSYNEQFF
12,-,-,TRBJ2-7,TRBV29-1,TGCAGCGTTGTGTCTCTTACTTACGAGCAGTACTTC,CSVVSLTYEQYF
15,-,-,TRBJ2-3,TRBV5-1,TGCGCCAGCAGCTTGGGGACTTGGGGCACAGATACGCAGTATTTT,CASSLGTWGTDTQYF
12,-,-,TRBJ1-4,TRBV27,TGTGCCAGCAGTTTATCGGGGGAAAAACTGTTTTTT,CASSLSGEKLFF
14,TRBD1,-,TRBJ1-2,TRBV7-2,TGTGCCAGCAGCTCCCGACAGGGAGGGTATGGCTACACCTTC,CASSSRQGGYGYTF
14,-,many,TRBJ2-7,TRBV29-1,TGCAGCGTTGAAGAGGATAGCAGGTCCTACGAGCAGTACTTC,CSVEEDSRSYEQYF
12,-,-,TRBJ2-5,TRBV5-1,TGCGCCAGCAGCAAAGGGCCGGAGACCCAGTACTTC,CASSKGPETQYF
16,TRBD2,-,TRBJ2-2,TRBV30,TGTGCCTGGAGTCCCGCGGGGGGGCCGGTCACCGGGGAGCTGTTTTTT,CAWSPAGGPVTGELFF
14,TRBD1,-,TRBJ1-2,TRBV5-1,TGCGCCAGCCAGCGGGACAGGGGAGTGAATGGCTACACCTTC,CASQRDRGVNGYTF
14,-,once,TRBJ2-7,TRBV6-6,TGTGCCAGCAGCCCCGGCACGGGGATCTACAAGCAGTACTTC,CASSPGTGIYKQYF
13,-,-,TRBJ2-7,TRBV7-7,TGTGCTAGCAGCTTAGAACTTGGGTACGAGCAGTACTTC,CASSLELGYEQYF
15,-,-,TRBJ2-1,TRBV5-1,TGCGCCAGCAGCTTGTTACCAGTACGCTACAATGAGCAGTTCTTC,CASSLLPVRYNEQFF
15,-,-,TRBJ1-2,TRBV19,TGTGCCAGTAGCCGGACAAGCCGGACCCCCTATGGCTACACCTTC,CASSRTSRTPYGYTF
13,-,-,TRBJ2-7,TRBV6-1,TGTGCCAGCAGTGAAAGGAGGGGCTACGAGCAGTACTTC,CASSERRGYEQYF